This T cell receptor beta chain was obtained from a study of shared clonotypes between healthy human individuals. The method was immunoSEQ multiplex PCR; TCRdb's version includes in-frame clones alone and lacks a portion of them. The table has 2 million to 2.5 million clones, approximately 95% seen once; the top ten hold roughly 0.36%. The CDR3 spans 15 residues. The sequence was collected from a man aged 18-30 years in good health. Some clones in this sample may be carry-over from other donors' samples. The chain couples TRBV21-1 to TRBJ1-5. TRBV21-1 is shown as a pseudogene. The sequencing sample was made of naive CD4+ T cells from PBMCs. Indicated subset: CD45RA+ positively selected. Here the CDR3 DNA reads TGTGCCAGACGGGAGAGAGGGGAGAGCAATCAGCCCCAGCATTTT. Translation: CARRERGESNQPQHF.